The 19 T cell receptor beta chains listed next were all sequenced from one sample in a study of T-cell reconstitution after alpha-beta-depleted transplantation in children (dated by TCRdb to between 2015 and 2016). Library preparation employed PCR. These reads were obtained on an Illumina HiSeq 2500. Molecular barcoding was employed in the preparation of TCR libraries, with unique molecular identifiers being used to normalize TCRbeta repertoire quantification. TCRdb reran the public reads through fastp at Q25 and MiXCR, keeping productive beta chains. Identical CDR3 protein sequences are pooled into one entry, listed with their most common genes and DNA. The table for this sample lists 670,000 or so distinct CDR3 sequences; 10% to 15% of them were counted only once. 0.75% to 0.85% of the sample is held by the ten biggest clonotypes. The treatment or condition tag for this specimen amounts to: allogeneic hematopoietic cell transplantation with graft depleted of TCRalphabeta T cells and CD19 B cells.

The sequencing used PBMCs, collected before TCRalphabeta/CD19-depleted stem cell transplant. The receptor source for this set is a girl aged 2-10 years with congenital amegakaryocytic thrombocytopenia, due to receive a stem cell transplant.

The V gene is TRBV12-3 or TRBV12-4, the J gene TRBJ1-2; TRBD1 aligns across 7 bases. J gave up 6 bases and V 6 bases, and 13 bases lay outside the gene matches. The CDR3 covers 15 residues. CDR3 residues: CASRHTGDATNGYTF. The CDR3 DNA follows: TGTGCCAGCAGGCACACAGGGGACGCAACCAATGGCTACACCTTC.

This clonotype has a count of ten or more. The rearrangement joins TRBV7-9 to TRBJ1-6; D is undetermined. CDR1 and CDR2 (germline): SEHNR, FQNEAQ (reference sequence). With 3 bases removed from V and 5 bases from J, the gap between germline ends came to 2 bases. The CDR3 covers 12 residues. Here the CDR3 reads CASSFNNSPLHF. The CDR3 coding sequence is TGTGCCAGCAGCTTCAATAATTCACCCCTCCACTTT.

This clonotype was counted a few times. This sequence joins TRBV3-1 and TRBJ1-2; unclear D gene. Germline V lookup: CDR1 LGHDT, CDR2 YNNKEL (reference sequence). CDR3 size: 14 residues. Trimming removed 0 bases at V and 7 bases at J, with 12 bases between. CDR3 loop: CASSQELLKSGYTF. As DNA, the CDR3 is TGTGCCAGCAGCCAAGAGCTCCTTAAGAGTGGCTACACCTTC.

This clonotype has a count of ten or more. This CDR3 is CASSLWLPKQYF. CDR3 DNA: TGTGCCAGCAGTTTATGGCTACCAAAGCAGTACTTC. The rearrangement uses TRBV12-3 or TRBV12-4 and TRBJ2-7; D not resolved. Trimming removed 2 bases at V and 8 bases at J, with 10 bases between. The CDR3 extends over 12 amino acids.

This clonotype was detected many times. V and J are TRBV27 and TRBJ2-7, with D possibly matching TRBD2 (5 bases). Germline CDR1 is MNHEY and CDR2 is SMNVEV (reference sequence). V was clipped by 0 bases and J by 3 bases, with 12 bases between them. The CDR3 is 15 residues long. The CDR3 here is CASSLSRTPLYEQYF. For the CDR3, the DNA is TGTGCCAGCAGTTTATCGAGGACTCCTCTCTACGAGCAGTACTTC.

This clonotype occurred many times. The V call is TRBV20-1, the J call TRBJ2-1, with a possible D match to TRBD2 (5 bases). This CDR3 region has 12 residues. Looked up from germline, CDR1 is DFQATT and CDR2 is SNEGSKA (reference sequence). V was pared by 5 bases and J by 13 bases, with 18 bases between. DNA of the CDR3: TGCAGTGCTCGTAAACTCGGACGGGAACAGTTCTTC. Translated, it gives CSARKLGREQFF.

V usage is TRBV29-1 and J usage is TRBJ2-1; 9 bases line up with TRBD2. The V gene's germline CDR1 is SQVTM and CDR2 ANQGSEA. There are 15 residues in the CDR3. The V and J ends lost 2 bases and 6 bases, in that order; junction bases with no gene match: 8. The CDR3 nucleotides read TGCAGCGTTGAATGGAGAGCGGGAGGACCCAATGAGCAGTTCTTC. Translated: CSVEWRAGGPNEQFF.

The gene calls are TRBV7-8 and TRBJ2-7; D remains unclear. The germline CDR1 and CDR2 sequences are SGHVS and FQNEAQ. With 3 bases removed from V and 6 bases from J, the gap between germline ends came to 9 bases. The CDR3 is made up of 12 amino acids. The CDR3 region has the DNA TGTGCCAGCAGCTTCCCTGGATTCGAGCAGTACTTC. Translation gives CASSFPGFEQYF.

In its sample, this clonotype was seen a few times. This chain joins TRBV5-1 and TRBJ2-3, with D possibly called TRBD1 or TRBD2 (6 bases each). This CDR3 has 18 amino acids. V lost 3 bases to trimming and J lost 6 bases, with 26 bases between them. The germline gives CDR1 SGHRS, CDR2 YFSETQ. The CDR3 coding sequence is TGCGCCAGCAGCTCCGGACAACTAGCCCACACTCAGGGGGATACGCAGTATTTT. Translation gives CASSSGQLAHTQGDTQYF.

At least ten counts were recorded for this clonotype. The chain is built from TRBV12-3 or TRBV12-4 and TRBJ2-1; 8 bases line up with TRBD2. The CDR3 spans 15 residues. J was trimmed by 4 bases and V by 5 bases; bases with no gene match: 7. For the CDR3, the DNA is TGTGCCAGCAGTGGGTTAGCGGGGCGTTACAATGAGCAGTTCTTC. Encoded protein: CASSGLAGRYNEQFF.

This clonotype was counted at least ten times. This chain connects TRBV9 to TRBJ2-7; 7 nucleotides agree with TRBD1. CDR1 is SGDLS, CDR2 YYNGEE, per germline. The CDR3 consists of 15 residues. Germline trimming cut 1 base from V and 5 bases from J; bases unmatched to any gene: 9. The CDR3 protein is CASSVSVTGNHEQYF. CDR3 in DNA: TGTGCCAGCAGCGTATCCGTGACAGGGAACCACGAGCAGTACTTC. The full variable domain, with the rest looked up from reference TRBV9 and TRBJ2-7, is DSGVTQTPKHLITATGQRVTLRCSPRSGDLSVYWYQQSLDQGLQFLIQYYNGEERAKGNILERFSAQQFPDLHSELNLSSLELGDSALYFCASSVSVTGNHEQYFGPGTRLTVT.

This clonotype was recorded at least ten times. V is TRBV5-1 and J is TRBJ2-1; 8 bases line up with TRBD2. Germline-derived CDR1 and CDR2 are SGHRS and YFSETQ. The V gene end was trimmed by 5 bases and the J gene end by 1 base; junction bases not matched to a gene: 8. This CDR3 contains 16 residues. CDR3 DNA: TGCGCCAGCAGGTATGCGGGGGGTTTATCCTACAATGAGCAGTTCTTC. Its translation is CASRYAGGLSYNEQFF.

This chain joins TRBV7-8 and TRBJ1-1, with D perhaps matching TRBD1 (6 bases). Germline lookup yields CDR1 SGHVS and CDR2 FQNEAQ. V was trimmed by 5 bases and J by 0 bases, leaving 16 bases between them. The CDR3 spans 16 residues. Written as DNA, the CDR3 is TGTGCCAGCAGCCCGGCGGGGGCCGCCCTGAACACTGAAGCTTTCTTT. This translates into CASSPAGAALNTEAFF.

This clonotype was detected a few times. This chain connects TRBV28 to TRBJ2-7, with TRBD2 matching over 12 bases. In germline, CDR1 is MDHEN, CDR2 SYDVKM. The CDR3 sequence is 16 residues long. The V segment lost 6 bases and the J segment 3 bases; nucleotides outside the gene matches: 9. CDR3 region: CASSSTSGRSIYEQYF. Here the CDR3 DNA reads TGTGCCAGCAGCTCGACTAGCGGGAGAAGTATCTACGAGCAGTACTTC.

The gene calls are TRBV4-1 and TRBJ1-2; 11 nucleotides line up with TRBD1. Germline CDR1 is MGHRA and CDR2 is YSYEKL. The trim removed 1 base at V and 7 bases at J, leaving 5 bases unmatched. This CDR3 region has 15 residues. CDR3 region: CASSQAPGTGGGYTF. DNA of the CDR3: TGCGCCAGCAGCCAAGCACCCGGGACAGGGGGTGGCTACACCTTC.

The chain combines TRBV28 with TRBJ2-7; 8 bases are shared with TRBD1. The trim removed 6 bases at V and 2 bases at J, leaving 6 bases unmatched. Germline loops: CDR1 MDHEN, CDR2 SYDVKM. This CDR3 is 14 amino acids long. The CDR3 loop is CASSWTGTPYEQYF. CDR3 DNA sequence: TGTGCCAGCAGCTGGACAGGGACCCCCTACGAGCAGTACTTC.

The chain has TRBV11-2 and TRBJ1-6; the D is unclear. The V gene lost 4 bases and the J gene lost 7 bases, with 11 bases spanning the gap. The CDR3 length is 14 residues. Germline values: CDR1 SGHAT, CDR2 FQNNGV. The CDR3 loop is CASSSTAPNSPLHF. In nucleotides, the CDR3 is TGTGCCAGCAGCTCCACAGCTCCCAATTCACCCCTCCACTTT.

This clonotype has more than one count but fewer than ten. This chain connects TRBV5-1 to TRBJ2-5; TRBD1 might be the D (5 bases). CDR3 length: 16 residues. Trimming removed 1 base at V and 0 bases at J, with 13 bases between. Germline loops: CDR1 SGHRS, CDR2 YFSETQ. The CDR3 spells CASSLIPGLDQETQYF. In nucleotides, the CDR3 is TGCGCCAGCAGCTTGATCCCAGGGTTGGACCAAGAGACCCAGTACTTC.

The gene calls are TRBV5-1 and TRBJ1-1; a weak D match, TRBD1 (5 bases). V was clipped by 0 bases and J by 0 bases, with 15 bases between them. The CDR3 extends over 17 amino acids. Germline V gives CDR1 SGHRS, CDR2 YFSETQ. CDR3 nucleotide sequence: TGCGCCAGCAGCTTGGCCAAATTGGGGGGTATGAACACTGAAGCTTTCTTT. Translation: CASSLAKLGGMNTEAFF.